This T cell receptor (beta chain) was identified during a study of blood T cell repertoires in COVID-19. V was cut by 4 bases and J by 6 bases, with 12 bases left in between. Germline-derived CDR1 and CDR2 are MNHEY and SMNVEV (reference sequence). There are 14 residues in the CDR3. Original processing notes: By means of reference gene primer amplification, nucleated cell counts were estimated. Sequenced by immunoSEQ multiplex PCR; TCRdb stores in-frame clones only, minus some. The D gene and trimming were derived from the DNA, and the V and J assignments and clone size from that table. Of around 470,000 clones detected, about 90% appear once; the ten largest clones hold more than 0.55%.

The sample was PBMCs or T cells enriched from blood (not recorded which). V usage is TRBV27 and J usage is TRBJ2-2; D is possibly TRBD2 (6 bases). This TCR derives from a man aged 18-30 years who had recovered from COVID-19. CDR3 DNA sequence: TGTGCCAGCAGTTCCCGACTAGATCCCGGGGAGCTGTTTTTT. Translated, it gives CASSSRLDPGELFF.